Listed below are T cell receptor beta chains from one sample, sequenced in a study of CD8 T cells in ankylosing spondylitis. TCRdb re-called the 5' RACE reads through MiXCR, storing one row per CDR3 protein. The repertoire holds about 240,000 distinct CDR3 sequences, with roughly 10% as singletons. The sample was blood, either unsorted or a sorted T cell fraction (not recorded which). All receptors derive from a male donor with ankylosing spondylitis or in good health (not recorded which). Both conserved end residues are part of each CDR3. Each record gives: D gene, clone size, V gene, J gene, CDR3 DNA, CDR3 protein. D genes are given only for firm matches. Expanded clones are given a class, and other clones once, few, many or no size at all.

TRBD2,-,TRBV11-2,TRBJ2-7,TGTGCCAGCAGCAAACTATCCGGGACTAGCGGGGTTGAGCAGTACTTC,CASSKLSGTSGVEQYF
-,-,TRBV18,TRBJ2-1,TGTGCCAGCTCACCCGGAGGGCCCGGCACCTACAATGAGCAGTTCTTC,CASSPGGPGTYNEQFF
-,many,TRBV12-3/TRBV12-4,TRBJ1-5,TGTGCCAGCACCCGGGACGGGCAGCCCCAGCATTTT,CASTRDGQPQHF
-,-,TRBV7-2,TRBJ2-3,TGTGCCAGCAGCTTTATGCGGGACAGCAGCACAGATACGCAGTATTTT,CASSFMRDSSTDTQYF
-,many,TRBV28,TRBJ2-1,TGTGCCAGCAGTTTAGCAGGGACCAATGAGCAGTTCTTC,CASSLAGTNEQFF
-,-,TRBV7-2,TRBJ1-5,TGTGCCAGCAGCCAGGCGCACAGGAATCAGCCCCAGCATTTT,CASSQAHRNQPQHF
TRBD2,many,TRBV5-1,TRBJ2-3,TGCGCCAGCAGCTTCAGCGGGACGGACGAGGGAGATACGCAGTATTTT,CASSFSGTDEGDTQYF
-,-,TRBV2,TRBJ2-1,TGTGCCAGCAGTGAAGCGCTAGGGGGGGCAGAGGAGCAGTTCTTC,CASSEALGGAEEQFF
-,many,TRBV4-2,TRBJ2-3,TGTGCCAGCAGCCAAGAAGCCGGGACCCCGAGTGATACGCAGTATTTT,CASSQEAGTPSDTQYF
-,once,TRBV5-1,TRBJ2-7,TGCGCCAGCAGCTCCTGGGCGGGTGCCTACGAGCAGTACTTC,CASSSWAGAYEQYF
-,few,TRBV3-1,TRBJ2-5,TGTGCCAGCAGTGACGAGACGTGGGGTAGGGAGACCCAGTACTTC,CASSDETWGRETQYF
-,few,TRBV24-1,TRBJ2-2,TGTGCCACCAGTGATTTCCCAGTCGGGGAGCTGTTTTTT,CATSDFPVGELFF
-,many,TRBV5-1,TRBJ1-1,TGCGCCAGCACACGGGGCCAGGAGAACACTGAAGCTTTCTTT,CASTRGQENTEAFF
-,-,TRBV7-2,TRBJ1-6,TGTGCCAGCAGCTTAGGGCCAGGGAATTCACACCTCCACTTT,CASSLGPGNSHLHF
TRBD1,many,TRBV20-1,TRBJ2-7,TGCAGTGCTGGGGGACAGGGCTACGAGCAGTACTTC,CSAGGQGYEQYF
TRBD2,-,TRBV19,TRBJ2-1,TGTGCCAGTAGTTCTCCCAGGCTAGCGGGAGAGTTTGATGAGCAGTTCTTC,CASSSPRLAGEFDEQFF
-,many,TRBV5-1,TRBJ1-2,TGCGCCAGCAGCTTGGACAGCATTTCCTACATTTTC,CASSLDSISYIF
-,-,TRBV21-1,TRBJ2-6,TGTGCCAGCAGCAAAGGGAGGCTCTCTGGGGCCAACGTCCTGACTTTC,CASSKGRLSGANVLTF
-,-,TRBV6-1,TRBJ2-4,TGTGCCAGCAGCCCGGGCGGTCGAGACATTCAGTACTTC,CASSPGGRDIQYF
-,many,TRBV6-1,TRBJ2-2,TGTGCCAGCAGTCTCCTCTCGGGGCCCGGGGAGCTGTTTTTT,CASSLLSGPGELFF
TRBD2,few,TRBV20-1,TRBJ2-7,TGCAGTGCTAGTGAGGGACTAAAACGGGAGCAGTACTTC,CSASEGLKREQYF
-,many,TRBV9,TRBJ2-6,TGTGCCAGCAGCTTCAGACGGGACTCTGGGGCCAACGTCCTGACTTTC,CASSFRRDSGANVLTF
-,many,TRBV7-8,TRBJ1-4,TGTGCCAGCAGCTTATCCCTTGGAAAACTGTTTTTT,CASSLSLGKLFF
TRBD2,many,TRBV6-2/TRBV6-3,TRBJ2-1,TGTGCCAGCAGTTTTAGCGGGAGTGGAAATGAGCAGTTCTTC,CASSFSGSGNEQFF
-,few,TRBV27,TRBJ2-3,TGTGCCAGCAGTTCCGTGACGGGAGCTGCTCCCCCAGATACGCAGTATTTT,CASSSVTGAAPPDTQYF
TRBD2,-,TRBV7-3,TRBJ2-3,TGTGCCAGCAGCTTACTAGCGGAGACAGATACGCAGTATTTT,CASSLLAETDTQYF
TRBD1,-,TRBV5-1,TRBJ2-1,TGCGCCAGCAGATTGGGGACAGAACTTAACTTATACAATGAGCAGTTCTTC,CASRLGTELNLYNEQFF
-,few,TRBV24-1,TRBJ2-1,TGTGCCACCAGTGATCCACAGGGTGTTAACAATGAGCAGTTCTTC,CATSDPQGVNNEQFF
-,-,TRBV6-5,TRBJ1-1,TGTGCCAGCAGTTACGGTGAGAACACTGAAGCTTTCTTT,CASSYGENTEAFF
-,few,TRBV5-1,TRBJ2-5,TGCGCCAGCAGCTTGGGTCCAGGGGGGCAAGAGACCCAGTACTTC,CASSLGPGGQETQYF
-,-,TRBV3-1,TRBJ1-2,TGTGCCAGCAGCAAGGAGGGCCGGTTGGATGGCTACACCTTC,CASSKEGRLDGYTF
-,-,TRBV19,TRBJ2-1,TGTGCCAGTAGTATGAGGACGCTAGGGAATGAGCAGTTCTTC,CASSMRTLGNEQFF
-,few,TRBV29-1,TRBJ1-2,TGCAGCGTTGACCTCGGGGAACGGGGCTACACCTTC,CSVDLGERGYTF
-,many,TRBV12-3/TRBV12-4,TRBJ2-2,TGTGCCAGCACCCTATTTCCCCCGAACACCGGGGAGCTGTTTTTT,CASTLFPPNTGELFF
-,many,TRBV6-5,TRBJ1-2,TGTGCCAGCAGTTACTCGTTGGGAACTGGCTACACCTTC,CASSYSLGTGYTF
-,few,TRBV12-3/TRBV12-4,TRBJ2-7,TGTGCCAGCAGTTTAGAATCCCCCTACGAGCAGTACTTC,CASSLESPYEQYF
-,many,TRBV6-1,TRBJ1-5,TGTGCCAGCGATGCCGCTCAGGGAGTTTCTCAGCCCCAGCATTTT,CASDAAQGVSQPQHF
-,-,TRBV11-2,TRBJ1-2,TGTGCCAGCAGCTTACCCCTCGGGGGGCTCAACTATGGCTACACCTTC,CASSLPLGGLNYGYTF
-,many,TRBV5-1,TRBJ1-5,TGCGCCAGCAGAGAGGGTAGCAATCAGCCCCAGCATTTT,CASREGSNQPQHF
TRBD2,-,TRBV6-1,TRBJ2-5,TGTGCCAGCAGTGGGTGGGGCGGGAGTTCCGAGACCCAGTACTTC,CASSGWGGSSETQYF
TRBD1,many,TRBV6-5,TRBJ2-3,TGTGCCAGCAGTCACTCAAGGACAGGGGGCTCAGATACGCAGTATTTT,CASSHSRTGGSDTQYF
-,many,TRBV5-1,TRBJ2-7,TGCGCCAGCAGCCAAGGACGTCAGGGGAGGGACGAGCAGTACTTC,CASSQGRQGRDEQYF
-,few,TRBV12-3/TRBV12-4,TRBJ1-3,TGTGCCAGCAGTTTTTACCGGGACGGTGGAAACACCATATATTTT,CASSFYRDGGNTIYF
-,few,TRBV12-3/TRBV12-4,TRBJ1-3,TGTGCCAGCAGTCCTTCGGGGACCGGAAACACCATATATTTT,CASSPSGTGNTIYF
-,many,TRBV20-1,TRBJ1-5,TGCAGTGCTAGTGGCCCCGGCCAGCCCCAGCATTTT,CSASGPGQPQHF
-,many,TRBV15,TRBJ1-3,TGTGCCACCAGCACCCGGCAGGCTCACGGAAACACCATATATTTT,CATSTRQAHGNTIYF
-,many,TRBV20-1,TRBJ2-3,TGCAGTGCTAGAGGCTTTACAGGTGGGGGCACAGATACGCAGTATTTT,CSARGFTGGGTDTQYF